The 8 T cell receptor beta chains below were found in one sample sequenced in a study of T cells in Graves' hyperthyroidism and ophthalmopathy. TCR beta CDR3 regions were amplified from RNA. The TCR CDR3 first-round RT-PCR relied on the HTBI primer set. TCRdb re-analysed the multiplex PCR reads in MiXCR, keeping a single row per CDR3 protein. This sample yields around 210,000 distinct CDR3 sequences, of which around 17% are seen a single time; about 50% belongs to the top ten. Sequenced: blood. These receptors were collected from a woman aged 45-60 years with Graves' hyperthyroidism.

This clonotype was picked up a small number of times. The CDR3 sequence is CASSLRFPRTGELFF. DNA of the CDR3: TGCGCCAGCAGCCTACGGTTCCCTAGAACCGGGGAGCTGTTTTTT. This rearrangement joins TRBV5-1 to TRBJ2-2; D ambiguous. The V gene's germline CDR1 is SGHRS and CDR2 YFSETQ. The CDR3 contains 15 residues. V was cut by 4 bases and J by 5 bases, with 15 bases left in between. The full variable domain, with the rest looked up from reference TRBV5-1 and TRBJ2-2, is KAGVTQTPRYLIKTRGQQVTLSCSPISGHRSVSWYQQTPGQGLQFLFEYFSETQRNKGNFPGRFSGRQFSNSRSEMNVSTLELGDSALYLCASSLRFPRTGELFFGEGSRLTVL.

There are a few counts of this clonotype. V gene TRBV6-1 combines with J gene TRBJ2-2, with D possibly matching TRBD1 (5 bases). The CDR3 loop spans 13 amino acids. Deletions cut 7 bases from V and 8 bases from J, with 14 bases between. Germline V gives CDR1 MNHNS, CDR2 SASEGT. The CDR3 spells CASTTDSLGELFF. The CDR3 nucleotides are TGTGCCAGCACTACCGACAGCTTAGGGGAGCTGTTTTTT.

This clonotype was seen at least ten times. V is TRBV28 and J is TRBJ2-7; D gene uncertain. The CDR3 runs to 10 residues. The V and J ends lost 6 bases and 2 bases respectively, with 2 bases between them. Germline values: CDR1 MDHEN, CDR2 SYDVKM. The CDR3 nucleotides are TGTGCCAGCAGCGCCTACGAGCAGTACTTC. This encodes CASSAYEQYF.

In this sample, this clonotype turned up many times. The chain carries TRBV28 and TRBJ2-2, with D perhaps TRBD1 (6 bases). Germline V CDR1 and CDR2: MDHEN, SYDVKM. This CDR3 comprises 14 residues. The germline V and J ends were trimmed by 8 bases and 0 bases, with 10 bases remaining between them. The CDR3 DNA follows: TGTGCCAGCGGGACACTAGCGAACACCGGGGAGCTGTTTTTT. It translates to CASGTLANTGELFF.

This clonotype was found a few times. CDR3 nucleotide sequence: TGCGCCAGCAGCACGTCAGGGATTAACTATGGCTACACCTTC. Its translation: CASSTSGINYGYTF. The rearrangement uses TRBV5-1 and TRBJ1-2, with D tentatively TRBD1 (5 bases). V was cut by 4 bases and J by 1 base, with 11 bases left in between. Germline V gene sequence: CDR1 SGHRS, CDR2 YFSETQ. CDR3 length equals 14 residues.

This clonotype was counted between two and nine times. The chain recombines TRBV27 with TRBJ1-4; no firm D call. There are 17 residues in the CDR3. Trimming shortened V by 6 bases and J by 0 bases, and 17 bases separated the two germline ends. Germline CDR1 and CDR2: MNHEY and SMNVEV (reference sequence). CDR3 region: CASSRTVPRPTNEKLFF. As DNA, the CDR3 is TGTGCCAGCAGCCGGACTGTACCCCGTCCAACTAATGAAAAACTGTTTTTT.

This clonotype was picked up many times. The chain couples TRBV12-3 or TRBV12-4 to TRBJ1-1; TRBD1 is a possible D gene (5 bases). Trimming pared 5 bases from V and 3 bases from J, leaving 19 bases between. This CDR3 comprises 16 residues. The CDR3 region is CASSPRETVADTEAFF. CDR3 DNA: TGTGCCAGCAGTCCTAGAGAGACAGTGGCGGACACTGAAGCTTTCTTT.

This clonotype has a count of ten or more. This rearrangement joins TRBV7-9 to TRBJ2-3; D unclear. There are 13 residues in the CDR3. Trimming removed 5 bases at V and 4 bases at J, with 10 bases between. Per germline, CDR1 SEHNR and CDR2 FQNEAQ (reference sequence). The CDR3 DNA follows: TGTGCCAGCAGCCCCGGCAGCGCAGATACGCAGTATTTT. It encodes CASSPGSADTQYF.